Detailed here is one T cell receptor beta chain. Within the sample, other DNA sequences also encode this same CDR3. This specimen belongs to a study of blood T cell repertoires in COVID-19. Across the study: The analysed material was cDNA or gDNA that came from T cells, B-cell-depleted T cells, or PBMCs.

V was pared by 6 bases and J by 4 bases, with 9 bases between. This CDR3 is 12 amino acids long. Germline CDR1 is MNHEY and CDR2 is SVGAGI. Assay used: immunoSEQ multiplex PCR; TCRdb lists only in-frame clones, some missing. The sample has a few hundred thousand clones; approximately 93% are singletons. Recruits, aged about 18 to 100 years, lived in 20 to 30 US areas. Cohort allocation depended upon clinical history that participants reported. A COVID-19 case was met by exposed participants within 2 weeks before study entry. Sequenced material: PBMCs or T cells enriched from blood (not recorded which). The clonotype was recovered from a woman in her 40s who had been exposed to COVID-19. The chain carries TRBV6-5 and TRBJ1-2; weak D call: TRBD1 (6 bases). The CDR3 sequence is CASRTGSYGYTF. The CDR3 nucleotides read TGTGCCAGCAGGACAGGTAGCTATGGCTACACCTTC.